One sample yielded the 27 T cell receptor beta chains listed below, sequenced in a study of T cells expressing NK-cell markers. TCRdb reanalyzed the 5' RACE reads, giving one entry per CDR3 protein sequence and no DNA. This repertoire includes about 460,000 distinct CDR3 sequences. Sequencing input: blood T cells: a sorted CD56 or NKG2C T cell subset, CD4+ or CD8+ T cells, or bulk PBMC T cells (not recorded which). Source of these receptors: a woman between 50 and 59 years old in good health.

The genes are TRBV29-1 and TRBJ1-1; TCRdb indicates TRBD1, and absent DNA this call remains unverified. Germline CDR1 SQVTM, CDR2 ANQGSEA. The CDR3 consists of 15 residues. This CDR3 is CSVAGRSPGNTEAFF.

This chain uses TRBV12-3 or TRBV12-4 with TRBJ2-1; checking the TCRdb D call of TRBD2 is not possible without DNA. The CDR3 spans 16 residues. The CDR3 here is CASSPGWSGRTYEQFF.

V is TRBV6-5 and J is TRBJ2-7; no DNA is available, so the TRBD1 call from TCRdb remains unchecked. Germline V CDR1 and CDR2: MNHEY, SVGAGI. This CDR3 contains 15 residues. CDR3 residues: CASSADRKRAYEQYF.

The rearrangement links TRBV24-1 to TRBJ2-7; the D gene TCRdb calls, TRBD1, cannot be checked with no DNA. Germline V gene data show CDR1 as KGHDR and CDR2 as SFDVKD. This CDR3 spans 14 amino acids. The CDR3 region is CATSDPVGGYEQYF.

The chain combines TRBV11-3 with TRBJ1-1; TCRdb picks TRBD1, but there is no DNA to check that call. The CDR3 is 14 amino acids. Germline-derived CDR1 and CDR2 are SGHNT and YENEEA. The CDR3 region is CASSSPRGPTEAFF.

The J gene is TRBJ2-2, the V gene TRBV5-1; TCRdb's assignment of TRBD1 cannot be checked, as there is no DNA. The germline CDR1 and CDR2 sequences are SGHRS and YFSETQ. The CDR3 sequence is 14 residues long. CDR3 amino acids: CASSRDRSTGELFF.

The chain recombines TRBV3-1 with TRBJ2-7; TCRdb outputs TRBD2, but without DNA this stays unchecked. This CDR3 has 14 residues. Germline-derived CDR1 and CDR2 are LGHDT and YNNKEL (reference sequence). The CDR3 sequence is CASSQGSTGHEQYF.

The V and J genes are TRBV12-5 and TRBJ2-7; the D call from TCRdb, TRBD1, cannot be confirmed without DNA. This CDR3 contains 18 residues. Germline loops: CDR1 LGHNT, CDR2 FRNRAP. CDR3 sequence: CASGLVLHPTADSYEQYF.

The chain links TRBV30 to TRBJ2-3; TCRdb calls TRBD1, which cannot be checked without DNA. Per germline, CDR1 GTSNPN and CDR2 SVGIG (reference sequence). This CDR3 contains 13 residues. The chain's CDR3 is CAWSWQGAGTQYF.

J is TRBJ1-2 and V is TRBV18; TCRdb reports TRBD1, a call that lacks DNA to check it against. The germline V gene has CDR1 KGHSH and CDR2 LQKENI. CDR3 length: 14 residues. CDR3 residues: CASSPRDGSYGYTF.

This chain uses TRBV9 with TRBJ2-1. Per the germline V gene, CDR1 is SGDLS and CDR2 is YYNGEE. The CDR3 covers 13 residues. The CDR3 reads CASSVGHGNEQFF. The full variable domain, in which reference TRBV9 and TRBJ2-1 provide the parts outside the CDR3, is DSGVTQTPKHLITATGQRVTLRCSPRSGDLSVYWYQQSLDQGLQFLIQYYNGEERAKGNILERFSAQQFPDLHSELNLSSLELGDSALYFCASSVGHGNEQFFGPGTRLTVL.

V usage is TRBV12-3 or TRBV12-4 and J usage is TRBJ2-7. The CDR3 runs to 13 residues. The CDR3 loop reads CASSVSGMGEQYF.

This rearrangement joins TRBV4-1 to TRBJ2-7; checking the TCRdb D call of TRBD1 is not possible without DNA. CDR3 size: 15 residues. The germline CDR1 and CDR2 sequences are MGHRA and YSYEKL. The CDR3 sequence is CASSRSRGSSYEQYF.

The chain links TRBV7-9 to TRBJ2-5; without DNA, the TCRdb call of TRBD1 cannot be checked. The CDR3 runs 16 residues. Germline CDR1 SEHNR, CDR2 FQNEAQ (reference sequence). CDR3 protein: CASSLGDHNIQETQYF.

The V gene is TRBV5-4, the J gene TRBJ2-1; TCRdb returns TRBD1, unconfirmable since there is no DNA. This CDR3 is built from 16 residues. From germline, CDR1 is SGHNT and CDR2 YYREEE (reference sequence). The CDR3 sequence: CASSLELGQPYNEQFF.

J is TRBJ2-2 and V is TRBV10-3; TCRdb selects TRBD2, and the lack of DNA leaves this call unchecked. Per germline, CDR1 ENHRY and CDR2 SYGVKD. This CDR3 comprises 16 residues. The CDR3: CAIKAAAGAIPGELFF.

The chain is built from TRBV10-3 and TRBJ2-5; the D call of TRBD2 rests on TCRdb alone, since no DNA is present to check it. Germline values: CDR1 ENHRY, CDR2 SYGVKD. This CDR3 is built from 14 residues. The chain's CDR3 is CAISRHRGFETQYF.

V usage is TRBV6-5 and J usage is TRBJ1-4. Germline CDR1 MNHEY, CDR2 SVGAGI. This CDR3 is built from 16 residues. The CDR3: CASSYSTLTYNEKLFF.

V is TRBV3-1 and J is TRBJ2-5; the TRBD2 assignment by TCRdb is unverifiable without DNA. Germline lookup yields CDR1 LGHDT and CDR2 YNNKEL (reference sequence). This CDR3 is built from 16 residues. CDR3: CASSQDSGGPFETQYF.

This chain links TRBV2 with TRBJ2-1; TCRdb reports TRBD2, a call that lacks DNA to check it against. This CDR3 spans 14 amino acids. Germline lookup yields CDR1 SNHLY and CDR2 FYNNEI. CDR3 protein: CASLAGASYNEQFF.

The chain has TRBV4-2 and TRBJ2-1; TCRdb names TRBD1, which stays unverified in the absence of DNA. Germline loops: CDR1 LGHNA, CDR2 YNFKEQ. The CDR3 contains 13 residues. CDR3 in amino acids: CASTSDRINEQFF.

The chain couples TRBV2 to TRBJ2-3. The CDR3 is made up of 12 amino acids. CDR1 is SNHLY and CDR2 is FYNNEI in the germline V gene. The CDR3 sequence: CASSAITDTQYF. Full variable domain (missing parts from reference TRBV2 and TRBJ2-3): EPEVTQTPSHQVTQMGQEVILRCVPISNHLYFYWYRQILGQKVEFLVSFYNNEISEKSEIFDDQFSVERPDGSNFTLKIRSTKLEDSAMYFCASSAITDTQYFGPGTRLTVL.

J is TRBJ1-1 and V is TRBV4-2. Germline assignment: CDR1 LGHNA and CDR2 YNFKEQ. The CDR3 length is 12 residues. Here the CDR3 reads CASSASTDEAFF.

The V gene is TRBV5-5, the J gene TRBJ2-7. Looked up from germline, CDR1 is SGHKS and CDR2 is YYEKEE (reference sequence). The CDR3 spans 11 residues. The CDR3 loop is CASSLADGHYF.

V and J are TRBV14 and TRBJ2-7; TCRdb gives TRBD1 as the D gene, but with no DNA this cannot be confirmed. There are 13 residues in the CDR3. Germline lookup yields CDR1 SGHDN and CDR2 FVKESK. CDR3 sequence reads: CASSTGNLNEQYF.

The V and J genes are TRBV7-2 and TRBJ2-1; as DNA is missing, the TRBD2 call by TCRdb cannot be tested. The CDR3 contains 16 residues. CDR1 SGHTA and CDR2 FQGNSA come from the germline V gene. CDR3 loop: CASSSPLLAVPNEQFF.

V and J are TRBV14 and TRBJ1-1; TCRdb gives TRBD1 as the D gene, but with no DNA this cannot be confirmed. This CDR3 is 15 amino acids long. Germline CDR1 reads SGHDN; CDR2 reads FVKESK. CDR3 region: CASSPGGQKNTEAFF.